This T cell receptor (beta chain) derives from a study of CD8 T cells in ankylosing spondylitis. One entry per CDR3 protein, called by TCRdb with MiXCR from the 5' RACE reads. The sample holds around 770,000 distinct CDR3 sequences, 12% seen once. This clonotype was counted ten times or more. Its antigen is as yet unknown. Trimming stripped 9 bases from V and 3 bases from J, with 11 bases between. The CDR3 totals 12 residues. Findings and caveats of the study: Made up of eight highly homologous variants, a TCR beta motif appeared characteristic of ankylosing spondylitis blood. Some of the motif variants had earlier been found in reactive arthritis patients' fluid and blood.

This TCR came from a male donor with ankylosing spondylitis. The sequenced sample consisted of blood, either unsorted or a sorted T cell fraction (not recorded which). V usage is TRBV12-3 or TRBV12-4 and J usage is TRBJ1-1; D is perhaps TRBD1 (5 bases). CDR3 residues: CASSKGYTEAFF. The CDR3 DNA reads as TGTGCCAGTTCGAAGGGGTACACTGAAGCTTTCTTT.